The clone carrying this TCR beta chain was detected once. Its antigen remains unidentified. The data stem from a study of cytomegalovirus exposure and HLA in healthy donors. Broader study findings: According to a subsequent analysis, TCR clusters identified in the first cohort showed a tendency to co-occur across the 120 or so validation repertoires.

The CDR3 runs to 14 residues. Between the trimmed V and J ends, which lost 1 base and 7 bases, there was a span of 13 bases. The germline CDR1 and CDR2 sequences are MGHRA and YSYEKL. Method: immunoSEQ multiplex PCR; TCRdb's copy keeps in-frame clones and lacks some. The table lists approximately 98,000 clones, approximately 86% of them singletons. Sequencing input: PBMCs. This chain links TRBV4-1 with TRBJ1-1; no clear D gene. The source of this sequence is a woman aged 18-29 years in good health and CMV-seronegative. The CDR3 loop is CASSQGQASDEAFF. The CDR3 coding sequence is TGCGCCAGCAGCCAAGGACAAGCTTCCGATGAAGCTTTCTTT.